This T cell receptor (beta chain) was documented in a study of blood T cell repertoires in COVID-19. Study-wide background: The analysed material was cDNA or gDNA that came from T cells, B-cell-depleted T cells, or PBMCs.

The repertoire was sequenced with immunoSEQ multiplex PCR; TCRdb's copy has only in-frame clones and lacks some. The sample includes 200,000 to 250,000 clones, 85% of them seen just once. J gave up 5 bases and V 6 bases, and 5 bases lay outside the gene matches. CDR1 and CDR2 (germline): SGHDT, YYEEEE. This CDR3 is built from 14 residues. The sample comprised PBMCs or T cells enriched from blood (not recorded which). The gene calls are TRBV5-6 and TRBJ1-1; 12 nucleotides agree with TRBD1. This clonotype was sampled from a man aged 35-49 years who had recovered from COVID-19. The DNA for the CDR3 is TGTGCCAGCACCAGGGACAGGGGGCTAACTGAAGCTTTCTTT. Its protein is CASTRDRGLTEAFF. The entire variable domain, with the rest obtained from reference TRBV5-6 and TRBJ1-1, is as follows: DAGVTQSPTHLIKTRGQQVTLRCSPKSGHDTVSWYQQALGQGPQFIFQYYEEEERQRGNFPDRFSGHQFPNYSSELNVNALLLGDSALYLCASTRDRGLTEAFFGQGTRLTVV.